What follows are 5 T cell receptor beta chains derived from one specimen sequenced in a study of T cell changes during pregnancy in multiple sclerosis. Clones were sequenced by immunoSEQ multiplex PCR, and TCRdb holds only the in-frame ones, with some missing. This table has about 69,000 clones, 80% to 95% appearing once. The source material was peripheral blood, sampled in the third trimester of pregnancy. These receptor sequences come from a female donor in good health, enrolled as a control in a pregnancy study.

The chain couples TRBV25-1 to TRBJ1-3, with TRBD1 matching over 7 bases. J was trimmed by 0 bases and V by 3 bases; bases with no gene match: 11. Per germline, CDR1 MGHDK and CDR2 SYGVNS. CDR3 size: 18 residues. CDR3 sequence: CASSDPRQGSRSGNTIYF. CDR3 bases: TGTGCCAGCAGTGACCCCCGACAGGGTTCCCGCTCTGGAAACACCATATATTTT.

CDR3 sequence reads: CSAADYNEQFF. In DNA form, the CDR3 reads TGCAGTGCCGCGGACTACAATGAGCAGTTCTTC. This chain links TRBV20-1 with TRBJ2-1; D is ambiguous. Germline CDR1 and CDR2: DFQATT and SNEGSKA (reference sequence). The CDR3 is 11 residues long. The V end lost 6 bases, the J end lost 3 bases, and 6 bases lay between the germline ends.

The rearrangement uses TRBV7-2 and TRBJ2-7; unclear D gene. V was clipped by 5 bases and J by 5 bases, with 16 bases between them. Germline values: CDR1 SGHTA, CDR2 FQGNSA. The CDR3 spans 14 residues. The CDR3 region has the DNA TGTGCCAGCAGCCCGGGTTATGTCGTGGACGAGCAGTACTTC. Protein product: CASSPGYVVDEQYF.

This rearrangement joins TRBV15 to TRBJ2-1; possibly TRBD2 for D (6 bases). Germline V gives CDR1 LNHNV, CDR2 YYDKDF (reference sequence). The V gene lost 8 bases and the J gene lost 8 bases, with 16 bases spanning the gap. The length of the CDR3 is 13 residues. The DNA for the CDR3 is TGTGCCACCTTTCCGGGGGTAGGGGATGAGCAGTTCTTC. Its protein is CATFPGVGDEQFF.

The gene calls are TRBV9 and TRBJ1-2; D is possibly TRBD1 (5 bases). Trimming shortened V by 3 bases and J by 1 base, and 7 bases separated the two germline ends. Germline V gene sequence: CDR1 SGDLS, CDR2 YYNGEE. This CDR3 has 13 amino acids. CDR3 sequence (DNA): TGTGCCAGCAGCGAGGGGATTAACTATGGCTACACCTTC. It is translated as CASSEGINYGYTF.